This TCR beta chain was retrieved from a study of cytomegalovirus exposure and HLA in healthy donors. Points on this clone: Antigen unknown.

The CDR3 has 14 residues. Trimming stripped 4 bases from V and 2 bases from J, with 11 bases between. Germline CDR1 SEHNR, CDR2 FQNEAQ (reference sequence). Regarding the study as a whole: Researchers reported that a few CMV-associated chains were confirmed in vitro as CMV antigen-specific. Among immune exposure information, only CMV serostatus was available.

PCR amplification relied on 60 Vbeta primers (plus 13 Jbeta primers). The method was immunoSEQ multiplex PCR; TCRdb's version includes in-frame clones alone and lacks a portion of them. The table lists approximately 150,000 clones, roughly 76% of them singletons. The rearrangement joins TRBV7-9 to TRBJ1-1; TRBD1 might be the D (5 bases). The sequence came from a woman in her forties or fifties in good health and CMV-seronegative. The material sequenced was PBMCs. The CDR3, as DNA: TGTGCCAGCAGCTCCGGGACTTTAAACACTGAAGCTTTCTTT. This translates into CASSSGTLNTEAFF.